The clone carrying this T cell receptor (beta chain) was found once. These data originate in a study of shared clonotypes between healthy human individuals. This CDR3 comprises 12 residues. The V gene lost 8 bases and the J gene lost 0 bases, with 7 bases spanning the gap. Germline V gene sequence: CDR1 MNHNS, CDR2 SASEGT. TCRdb keeps only in-frame clones here, not all; method: immunoSEQ multiplex PCR. The sample lists millions of clones; roughly nine tenths were seen once. The sample comprised naive CD4+ T cells sorted from blood. The sample's subset: CD45RA+ positively selected. The rearrangement links TRBV6-1 to TRBJ1-1; no clear D gene. This TCR came from a man younger than 35 in good health. The CDR3 reads CASARLNTEAFF. The CDR3 region has the DNA TGTGCCAGCGCCAGACTGAACACTGAAGCTTTCTTT.